Below, 22 T cell receptor beta chains from the same sample are listed, as sequenced in a study of T cells in Graves' hyperthyroidism and ophthalmopathy. Amplified TCR beta CDR3 regions derived from RNA transcripts. The TCR CDR3 first-round RT-PCR relied on the HTBI primer set. TCRdb re-called the multiplex PCR reads with MiXCR, one entry per CDR3 protein. This table has 660,000 or so distinct CDR3 sequences, about a fifth appearing once. Sequences were obtained from blood. Every receptor here comes from a young man with Graves' ophthalmopathy.

This chain links TRBV19 with TRBJ1-5; D may be TRBD1 (5 bases). Germline loops: CDR1 LNHDA, CDR2 SQIVND (reference sequence). The germline V and J ends were trimmed by 6 bases and 7 bases, with 10 bases remaining between them. This CDR3 has 12 amino acids. The DNA for the CDR3 is TGTGCCAGTAGCCGGGGGGAACAGCCCCAGCATTTT. This translates into CASSRGEQPQHF.

This rearrangement joins TRBV5-1 to TRBJ2-5, with D perhaps matching TRBD1 or TRBD2 (5 bases each). The CDR3 covers 15 residues. Trimming pared 0 bases from V and 3 bases from J, leaving 12 bases between. Germline values: CDR1 SGHRS, CDR2 YFSETQ. CDR3 region: CASSLVPGTEETQYF. The CDR3 coding sequence is TGCGCCAGCAGCTTGGTCCCAGGGACGGAAGAGACCCAGTACTTC.

This chain connects TRBV7-2 to TRBJ2-7; D not resolved. Germline CDR1 reads SGHTA; CDR2 reads FQGNSA. The V gene lost 4 bases and the J gene lost 2 bases, with 15 bases spanning the gap. The CDR3 loop spans 15 amino acids. The CDR3 sequence is CASSSSGGWPYEQYF. As DNA, the CDR3 is TGTGCCAGCAGCTCCTCTGGCGGATGGCCCTACGAGCAGTACTTC.

This clonotype was counted ten times or more. The chain recombines TRBV30 with TRBJ2-2; 7 bases fit TRBD1. V lost 4 bases and J lost 0; bases outside the gene matches: 2. Germline V gene lookup returns CDR1 GTSNPN and CDR2 SVGIG (reference sequence). This CDR3 spans 14 amino acids. CDR3 coding DNA: TGTGCCTGGACCGGGACAGCGAACACCGGGGAGCTGTTTTTT. This encodes CAWTGTANTGELFF.

The rearrangement uses TRBV5-5 and TRBJ2-2; either TRBD1 or TRBD2 may fit D (5 bases each). Trimming stripped 4 bases from V and 6 bases from J, with 19 bases between. This CDR3 is built from 16 residues. Germline CDR1 and CDR2: SGHKS and YYEKEE (reference sequence). The chain's CDR3 is CASSLPEGFRAGELFF. CDR3 nucleotides: TGTGCCAGCAGCCTCCCCGAGGGGTTCAGGGCCGGGGAGCTGTTTTTT.

The table lists this clonotype with a few counts. The chain is built from TRBV27 and TRBJ2-7; D is ambiguous. The length of the CDR3 is 13 residues. Deletions cut 5 bases from V and 0 bases from J, with 8 bases between. The germline V gene encodes CDR1 MNHEY and CDR2 SMNVEV (reference sequence). The CDR3 sequence: CASSPKVSYEQYF. CDR3 sequence (DNA): TGTGCCAGCAGTCCCAAGGTCTCCTACGAGCAGTACTTC.

This clonotype was counted many times. The chain is built from TRBV2 and TRBJ2-3; D possibly corresponds to TRBD1 (7 bases). V gave up 8 bases and J gave up 2 bases, with 11 bases separating them. The V gene's germline CDR1 is SNHLY and CDR2 FYNNEI. CDR3 length equals 13 residues. CDR3 sequence reads: CASAGQTTDTQYF. In DNA form, the CDR3 reads TGTGCCAGCGCGGGACAGACCACAGATACGCAGTATTTT.

There are many counts of this clonotype. The genes are TRBV12-3 or TRBV12-4 and TRBJ1-1, with 7 bases aligning to TRBD1. V shed 3 bases and J 0 bases; nucleotides not matched to a gene: 4. The CDR3 runs 15 residues. The CDR3 reads CASSFDRVLNTEAFF. In DNA form, the CDR3 reads TGTGCCAGCAGTTTCGACAGGGTCCTGAACACTGAAGCTTTCTTT.

The table lists this clonotype with a few counts. The genes are TRBV12-3 or TRBV12-4 and TRBJ1-3; D gene unclear. The V and J ends lost 2 bases and 3 bases respectively, with 2 bases between them. The CDR3 loop spans 12 amino acids. The CDR3 spells CASSLNGNTIYF. In DNA, the CDR3 is TGTGCCAGCAGTTTAAATGGAAACACCATATATTTT.

There are many counts of this clonotype. V is TRBV20-1 and J is TRBJ2-2; 11 nucleotides align to TRBD2. The CDR3 contains 15 residues. V lost 2 bases, J lost 5 bases, and 4 bases stayed unmatched. The germline gives CDR1 DFQATT, CDR2 SNEGSKA (reference sequence). CDR3 sequence reads: CSARLAGGGTGELFF. The CDR3 region has the DNA TGCAGTGCTAGACTAGCGGGAGGAGGGACCGGGGAGCTGTTTTTT.

The chain is built from TRBV20-1 and TRBJ2-7; D gene ambiguous. V lost 1 base, J lost 5 bases, and 3 bases lay in between. The germline V gene encodes CDR1 DFQATT and CDR2 SNEGSKA (reference sequence). The CDR3 contains 10 residues. The CDR3 DNA follows: TGCAGTGCTAGAGTAAACGAGCAGTACTTC. Protein product: CSARVNEQYF.

In its sample, this clonotype was seen many times. V gene TRBV18 combines with J gene TRBJ2-5; the D is unclear. Deletions cut 3 bases from V and 1 base from J, with 9 bases between. The CDR3 consists of 14 residues. From germline, CDR1 is KGHSH and CDR2 LQKENI. The CDR3 here is CASSPTKVQETQYF. CDR3 sequence (DNA): TGTGCCAGCTCACCTACCAAAGTCCAAGAGACCCAGTACTTC. The variable domain in full, with the rest retrieved from reference TRBV18 and TRBJ2-5, is NAGVMQNPRHLVRRRGQEARLRCSPMKGHSHVYWYRQLPEEGLKFMVYLQKENIIDESGMPKERFSAEFPKEGPSILRIQQVVRGDSAAYFCASSPTKVQETQYFGPGTRLLVL.

The gene calls are TRBV5-6 and TRBJ2-1; possibly TRBD2 for D (6 bases). Germline V gene sequence: CDR1 SGHDT, CDR2 YYEEEE. The CDR3 has 16 amino acids. Trimming left V 1 base short and J 2 bases short, with 13 bases between. The CDR3 sequence: CASSLSGTAPYNEQFF. CDR3 sequence (DNA): TGTGCCAGCAGCTTGTCAGGGACTGCCCCCTACAATGAGCAGTTCTTC.

The chain joins TRBV2 to TRBJ1-2; D remains ambiguous. The germline V and J ends were trimmed by 6 bases and 8 bases, with 10 bases remaining between them. There are 11 residues in the CDR3. The germline CDR1 and CDR2 sequences are SNHLY and FYNNEI. For the CDR3, the DNA is TGTGCCAGCAGAGGACTCCTGGGCTACACCTTC. Translation gives CASRGLLGYTF.

V is TRBV29-1 and J is TRBJ2-7, with D possibly TRBD1 on 6 matching bases. This CDR3 has 12 residues. V was shortened by 2 bases and J by 3 bases, with 8 bases between the two germline ends. CDR1 is SQVTM and CDR2 is ANQGSEA in the germline V gene. The CDR3 sequence: CSVETGFYEQYF. CDR3 DNA: TGCAGCGTTGAAACAGGGTTCTACGAGCAGTACTTC.

This clonotype has ten or more counts. The V call is TRBV7-2, the J call TRBJ1-2; D possibly corresponds to TRBD1 (5 bases). Germline-derived CDR1 and CDR2 are SGHTA and FQGNSA. This CDR3 has 15 amino acids. Trimming stripped 5 bases from V and 7 bases from J, with 20 bases between. The CDR3 coding sequence is TGTGCCAGCAGCCCACGGCTAGCGGGGCAAAGTGGCTACACCTTC. It encodes CASSPRLAGQSGYTF.

This clonotype was observed at least ten times. The V and J genes are TRBV12-3 or TRBV12-4 and TRBJ2-1, with TRBD1 identical over 7 bases. The CDR3 spans 14 residues. V dropped 4 bases and J dropped 5; count of bases not matched to a gene: 5. The CDR3 nucleotides read TGTGCCAGCAGTTCACAGGGGATCCACAATGAGCAGTTCTTC. As protein: CASSSQGIHNEQFF.

This clonotype came up many times. The chain joins TRBV7-2 to TRBJ2-1; D is uncertain. CDR1 and CDR2 (germline): SGHTA, FQGNSA. Trimming removed 1 base from V and 0 bases from J, with 7 bases in between. The CDR3 extends over 15 amino acids. This CDR3 reads CASSLELSSYNEQFF. DNA of the CDR3: TGTGCCAGCAGCTTAGAACTTTCCTCCTACAATGAGCAGTTCTTC. Combining the CDR3 with reference TRBV7-2 and TRBJ2-1 gives the whole variable domain GAGVSQSPSNKVTEKGKDVELRCDPISGHTALYWYRQSLGQGLEFLIYFQGNSAPDKSGLPSDRFSAERTGGSVSTLTIQRTQQEDSAVYLCASSLELSSYNEQFFGPGTRLTVL.

The chain recombines TRBV24-1 with TRBJ1-2; 8 nucleotides align to TRBD1. Germline CDR1 and CDR2: KGHDR and SFDVKD. CDR3 length: 15 amino acids. Trimming at V came to 2 bases and at J to 4 bases, leaving 5 bases not matched to a gene. The CDR3 nucleotides read TGTGCCACCAGTGATTCCCCAGGGGGCATCTATGGCTACACCTTC. It yields the protein CATSDSPGGIYGYTF.

This clonotype was observed at least ten times. The rearrangement links TRBV6-5 to TRBJ1-1; D gene ambiguous. The CDR3 consists of 17 residues. CDR1 is MNHEY and CDR2 is SVGAGI in the germline V gene. V was shortened by 1 base and J by 6 bases, with 21 bases between the two germline ends. Here the CDR3 reads CASSYLMTTPREAEAFF. Here the CDR3 DNA reads TGTGCCAGCAGTTACTTAATGACCACGCCGCGGGAGGCTGAAGCTTTCTTT.

At least ten counts were recorded for this clonotype. This chain connects TRBV30 to TRBJ1-1, with a weak D call TRBD1 (6 bases). This CDR3 is built from 18 residues. Between the trimmed V and J ends, which lost 2 bases and 6 bases, there was a span of 28 bases. Germline loops: CDR1 GTSNPN, CDR2 SVGIG (reference sequence). CDR3 sequence reads: CAWSRSQGRGISFAEAFF. The CDR3 DNA reads TGTGCCTGGAGTAGGTCTCAGGGCAGGGGAATAAGCTTTGCTGAAGCTTTCTTT. The whole variable domain, remainder taken from reference TRBV30 and TRBJ1-1, is SQTIHQWPATLVQPVGSPLSLECTVEGTSNPNLYWYRQAAGRGLQLLFYSVGIGQISSEVPQNLSASRPQDRQFILSSKKLLLSDSGFYLCAWSRSQGRGISFAEAFFGQGTRLTVV.

This rearrangement joins TRBV4-1 to TRBJ2-3, with D unresolved. Germline CDR1 and CDR2: MGHRA and YSYEKL. This CDR3 region has 16 residues. The V end lost 0 bases, the J end lost 5 bases, and 15 bases lay between the germline ends. The CDR3 nucleotides are TGCGCCAGCAGCCAAGAGGCAGGCGGTCACCAAGATACGCAGTATTTT. Amino acids: CASSQEAGGHQDTQYF.